This TCR beta chain emerged from a study of shared clonotypes between healthy human individuals. A remark on this clone: Its antigen is as yet unknown.

This CDR3 has 15 amino acids. Germline V lookup: CDR1 SEHNR, CDR2 FQNEAQ (reference sequence). V was pared by 5 bases and J by 7 bases, with 7 bases of the junction left unmatched. Study findings and constraints: Expectations were that clonotype sharing among donors would be affected by sequencing depth. Shared across several donors were around 4.7% of the naive CD4 clonotypes. Naive subsets, compared against memory subsets, generally had larger estimated richness values. Rarefaction indicated that sorted-subset sequencing remained incomplete although depth was large.

Assay: immunoSEQ multiplex PCR; the TCRdb copy retains only in-frame clones and omits some. The table has about 670,000 clones, about 78% seen once. This TCR was recovered from a woman aged 25 to 39 in good health. The V gene is TRBV7-9, the J gene TRBJ2-2; the match to TRBD1 covers 10 bases. The source material was memory CD4+ T cells sorted from blood. The subset: CD45RA-negative fraction. The CDR3 protein is CASSAPGTGVGELFF. The CDR3 region has the DNA TGTGCCAGCAGCGCCCCCGGGACAGGGGTCGGGGAGCTGTTTTTT.